This TCR beta chain was profiled in a study of T-cell memory formation after mild COVID-19. General study findings and limits: Some clones that responded were present in memory (sampled pre-infection), which suggests cross-reactive memory joined. A second wave of clones peaked on day 37, and their SARS-CoV-2 specificity went unconfirmed.

With constant-segment primers, 5'RACE yielded cDNA libraries of TCR alpha and TCR beta that carried sample barcodes and UMIs. TCRdb ran MiXCR on the 5' RACE reads and lists one entry per CDR3 protein. Of roughly 620,000 distinct CDR3 sequences listed, about 20% are singletons. This clonotype was picked up a small number of times. Its antigen is undetermined. Germline CDR1 LGHNA, CDR2 YSLEER. V was trimmed by 1 base and J by 2 bases, leaving 18 bases between them. This CDR3 comprises 18 residues. The receptor's source is an adult woman who had mild COVID-19 (a few samples of this study predate the infection). Cell type and time point are not known. The V and J genes are TRBV4-3 and TRBJ1-3; TRBD1 is a possible D gene (5 bases). Material for sequencing was PBMCs or a T cell subset sorted from them (not recorded which). Here the CDR3 reads CASSQASQDFYAGNTIYF. The CDR3 DNA reads as TGCGCCAGCAGCCAAGCCTCACAGGATTTTTATGCTGGAAACACCATATATTTT.